This TCR beta chain was identified in a study of PD-1 blockade in classical Hodgkin lymphoma. The protocol was immunoSEQ multiplex PCR, while the TCRdb copy is restricted to in-frame clones and leaves out a portion. The sample consists of 50,000 or so clones, more than 85% of them appearing once. Every patient had relapsed following autologous stem cell transplantation, and cohorts differed in brentuximab vedotin exposure. CDR3 length equals 14 residues. V trimming: 7 bases; J trimming: 7 bases; junction bases outside the gene matches: 9. Germline CDR1 is SGHRS and CDR2 is YFSETQ. This receptor was obtained from a human donor with classical Hodgkin lymphoma. The V and J genes are TRBV5-1 and TRBJ2-1; 9 bases are shared with TRBD2. The sample consisted of peripheral blood mononuclear cells (PBMCs), taken before the second cycle of nivolumab. The CDR3 region is CASGVAGEPNEQFF. The CDR3 nucleotides are TGCGCCAGCGGAGTAGCGGGAGAGCCAAATGAGCAGTTCTTC.